This T cell receptor (beta chain) was found in a study of blood T cell repertoires in COVID-19. Study information: T cells, B-cell-depleted T cells, or PBMCs provided the cDNA or gDNA that served as material.

The CDR3 length is 15 residues. Per germline, CDR1 SGHTA and CDR2 FQGNSA. Germline trimming cut 4 bases from V and 2 bases from J; bases unmatched to any gene: 4. Libraries were prepared by immunoSEQ multiplex PCR; TCRdb keeps only in-frame clonotypes and omits some of them. The sample includes roughly 150,000 clones, around 80% seen only once; the top ten take roughly 20%. The chain couples TRBV7-2 to TRBJ2-7, with 11 bases identical to TRBD2. Sample: peripheral blood. The receptor comes from a woman older than 75 with acute or convalescent COVID-19. The CDR3, as DNA: TGTGCCAGCAGCTCCGGGACTAGCGGTCCCTACGAGCAGTACTTC. Translated, it gives CASSSGTSGPYEQYF.